Following are 18 T cell receptor beta chains from one sample sequenced in a study of T cells in women clearing cervical HPV infection. Method: immunoSEQ multiplex PCR; TCRdb's copy keeps in-frame clones and lacks some. The table counts 25,000 to 35,000 clones; roughly 17% lies in the top ten. Sequencing was performed on blood buffy coat. These receptors all stem from a woman aged 18 to 75 with a cervical HPV16 infection that either progressed to CIN3+ or cleared (not recorded which).

For this clone: The CDR3 is cut off 3 residues early in the read; its end comes from the germline J gene. The chain is built from TRBV29-1 and TRBJ2-2; D possibly corresponds to TRBD1 (7 bases). CDR1 SQVTM and CDR2 ANQGSEA come from the germline V gene. The CDR3 runs 14 residues. The sequenced part of the CDR3 DNA is TGCAGCGCCAGATCAGGGGGGTATAATGAAAAG. It specifies CSARSGGYNEK. The complete CDR3 sequence is CSARSGGYNEKLFF.

Note on this clone: The read is 3 residues too short to cover the CDR3 end, so that end is filled in from the germline J gene. The chain uses TRBV4-1 and TRBJ1-6, with TRBD1 as a possible D gene (5 bases). The CDR3 spans 15 residues. V dropped 0 bases and J dropped 9 bases, with 12 bases sitting between them. Germline CDR1 reads MGHRA; CDR2 reads YSYEKL. CDR3 DNA (partial): TGCGCCAGCAGCCAAGATTTTGGGGCTGGTTCACCC. This translates into CASSQDFGAGSP. The CDR3 reads in full as CASSQDFGAGSPLHF.

On this clone: The CDR3 is cut off 3 residues early in the read; its end comes from the germline J gene. The chain joins TRBV19 to TRBJ1-1; tentative D call: TRBD1 (6 bases). V lost 3 bases and J 3 bases, leaving 11 bases between the germline ends. CDR1 LNHDA and CDR2 SQIVND come from the germline V gene (reference sequence). This CDR3 has 14 residues. CDR3 bases read: TGTGCCAGTAGTATCAGGGGAATGGACACTGAA. Translating it yields CASSIRGMDTE. The full CDR3 sequence reads CASSIRGMDTEAFF.

This chain's CDR3 is CASSVQGLNTEAFF. Incomplete CDR3 DNA: TGTGCCAGCAGTGTACAGGGGCTGAACACTGAA. The chain links TRBV2 to TRBJ1-1; 7 bases match TRBD1. With the read ending 3 residues before the CDR3 end, the germline J gene is used to fill in that end. The CDR3 has 14 amino acids. J was trimmed by 0 bases and V by 4 bases; bases with no gene match: 2. Germline values: CDR1 SNHLY, CDR2 FYNNEI.

Regarding this clone: The read ends 3 residues shy of where the CDR3 ends; the end is completed using the germline J gene. This chain joins TRBV4-2 and TRBJ1-4; D perhaps matches TRBD1 (6 bases). The CDR3 is 15 amino acids. V lost 1 base and J lost 0, with 6 bases in between. The germline V gene encodes CDR1 LGHNA and CDR2 YNFKEQ. The CDR3 sequence: CASSQGQATNEKLFF. CDR3 bases read: TGTGCCAGCAGCCAAGGACAGGCAACTAATGAAAAA.

Points on this clone: The missing CDR3 end, 3 residues past where the read stops, is filled in from the germline J gene. The V gene is TRBV5-6, the J gene TRBJ2-1, with D uncertain. The CDR3 has 13 residues. The V end was cut by 1 base, the J end by 4 bases, with 6 bases between. Germline CDR1 and CDR2: SGHDT and YYEEEE. The CDR3 reads CASSLLQYNEQFF. CDR3 DNA (partial): TGTGCCAGCAGCTTGCTACAGTACAATGAG. Full variable domain (missing parts from reference TRBV5-6 and TRBJ2-1): DAGVTQSPTHLIKTRGQQVTLRCSPKSGHDTVSWYQQALGQGPQFIFQYYEEEERQRGNFPDRFSGHQFPNYSSELNVNALLLGDSALYLCASSLLQYNEQFFGPGTRLTVL.

In regard to this clone: The CDR3 end lies 3 residues beyond the end of the read and is filled in from the germline J gene. V gene TRBV11-1 combines with J gene TRBJ2-2; D possibly corresponds to TRBD2 (5 bases). V lost 5 bases and J lost 5, with 15 bases in between. Germline lookup yields CDR1 SGHAT and CDR2 FQDESV (reference sequence). The CDR3 is 15 residues long. CDR3 protein: CASSQTLRGTGELFF. CDR3 bases read: TGTGCCAGCAGCCAGACTCTCCGGGGTACCGGGGAG. The full variable domain, rest sourced from reference TRBV11-1 and TRBJ2-2, is EAEVAQSPRYKITEKSQAVAFWCDPISGHATLYWYRQILGQGPELLVQFQDESVVDDSQLPKDRFSAERLKGVDSTLKIQPAELGDSAMYLCASSQTLRGTGELFFGEGSRLTVL.

On this clone itself: Sequencing ends 3 residues short of the CDR3 end; the germline J gene provides the rest. The chain joins TRBV18 to TRBJ2-7; the match to TRBD1 covers 7 bases. J lost 0 bases, V lost 0 bases, and 5 bases had no gene match. Germline assignment: CDR1 KGHSH and CDR2 LQKENI. This CDR3 has 16 residues. The sequenced CDR3 bases are TGTGCCAGCTCACCACCTACAGGGGTCAGCTCCTACGAG. Protein product: CASSPPTGVSSYE. The full CDR3 sequence reads CASSPPTGVSSYEQYF.

In regard to this clone: The missing CDR3 end, 3 residues past where the read stops, is filled in from the germline J gene. J is TRBJ1-5 and V is TRBV20-1; the D is unclear. The V end lost 6 bases, the J end lost 0 bases, and 12 bases lay between the germline ends. Germline V CDR1 and CDR2: DFQATT, SNEGSKA (reference sequence). This CDR3 region has 14 residues. The part of the CDR3 DNA that was read is TGCAGTGCCCTACAGCGGTATAGCAATCAGCCC. Residues: CSALQRYSNQP. The full-length CDR3 reads as CSALQRYSNQPQHF.

Comments on this clone: The CDR3 end lies 3 residues beyond the end of the read and is filled in from the germline J gene. This chain joins TRBV12-3 or TRBV12-4 and TRBJ2-7; 11 nucleotides agree with TRBD1. The CDR3 contains 15 residues. J gave up 2 bases and V 7 bases, and 7 bases lay outside the gene matches. CDR3 loop: CASTLGTGGTYEQYF. The part of the CDR3 DNA that was read is TGTGCCAGCACCCTAGGGACAGGGGGTACCTACGAG.

In the case of this clone: The missing CDR3 end, 3 residues past where the read stops, is filled in from the germline J gene. This chain connects TRBV20-1 to TRBJ1-4, with D possibly TRBD1 on 6 matching bases. The CDR3 consists of 13 residues. Germline loops: CDR1 DFQATT, CDR2 SNEGSKA (reference sequence). The V gene lost 6 bases and the J gene lost 4 bases, with 12 bases spanning the gap. The CDR3 spells CSAQGHGNEKLFF. CDR3 bases read: TGCAGTGCCCAGGGGCATGGTAATGAAAAA.

Details on this clone: The CDR3 goes on 3 residues after the read ends, and that part is filled in from the germline J gene. The chain has TRBV20-1 and TRBJ2-7; 12 bases fit TRBD2. The V and J ends lost 3 bases and 2 bases, in that order; junction bases with no gene match: 11. The CDR3 is made up of 17 amino acids. Looked up from germline, CDR1 is DFQATT and CDR2 is SNEGSKA (reference sequence). The CDR3: CSASPSGRALATYEQYF. Partial CDR3 DNA: TGCAGTGCTAGTCCTAGCGGGAGGGCCCTCGCGACCTACGAG.

By frequency, this clone is medium-sized. Read sequence stops 3 residues before the CDR3 end, and the germline J gene provides the missing end. The gene calls are TRBV10-3 and TRBJ2-3, with 9 positions matching TRBD2. The CDR3 is made up of 20 amino acids. The ends lost 3 bases at V and 6 bases at J; junction bases unmatched: 22. Germline CDR1 ENHRY, CDR2 SYGVKD. The sequenced part of the CDR3 DNA is TGTGCCATCAGTGAAGGTTCGGGTAGCGGGGGTTTTTTAACGCGGGATACG. This encodes CAISEGSGSGGFLTRDT. The CDR3 in full is CAISEGSGSGGFLTRDTQYF.

To note about this clone: The CDR3 end falls 3 residues outside the read, so it is completed with the germline J gene. The rearrangement joins TRBV12-3 or TRBV12-4 to TRBJ2-5; D is unclear. This CDR3 has 14 residues. With 6 bases removed from V and 2 bases from J, the gap between germline ends came to 13 bases. CDR3 residues: CASSPIGGQETQYF. The covered CDR3 bases are TGTGCCAGCAGCCCAATTGGCGGTCAAGAGACC.

Regarding this clone: The read ends 3 residues shy of where the CDR3 ends; the end is completed using the germline J gene. This chain links TRBV7-9 with TRBJ2-3, with a possible D match to TRBD1 (6 bases). This CDR3 comprises 15 residues. In germline, CDR1 is SEHNR, CDR2 FQNEAQ (reference sequence). CDR3 bases read: TGTGCCAGCAGCTCCCCCGCTAGGGGGTTGGAGACG. Encoded protein: CASSSPARGLET. The full-length CDR3 reads as CASSSPARGLETQYF.

Concerning this clone: The read ends 3 residues before the CDR3 terminus; that terminus is restored from the germline J gene. The V gene is TRBV7-3, the J gene TRBJ2-5; 12 nucleotides line up with TRBD2. CDR1 and CDR2 from the germline V gene are SGHTA and FQGTGA. The CDR3 totals 15 residues. The trim removed 1 base at V and 5 bases at J, leaving 2 bases unmatched. The CDR3 spells CASSLRLAGGETQYF. CDR3 DNA, as far as it was read: TGTGCCAGCAGCTTAAGGCTAGCGGGGGGGGAGACC.

To note about this clone: The read ends 3 residues shy of where the CDR3 ends; the end is completed using the germline J gene. The chain employs TRBV11-3 and TRBJ2-4, with D possibly being TRBD1 (5 bases). From germline, CDR1 is SGHNT and CDR2 YENEEA. The CDR3 has 14 amino acids. The CDR3 region is CASSLGAGSYGQYF. Partial CDR3 DNA: TGTGCCAGCAGCCTTGGGGCAGGGTCCTATGGT.

About this clone: The read falls 3 residues short of the CDR3 end, and the missing part is taken from the germline J gene. V gene TRBV23-1 combines with J gene TRBJ1-2; a weak D match, TRBD1 (5 bases). TRBV23-1 is filed as an ORF, its function uncertain. This CDR3 has 17 amino acids. Incomplete CDR3 DNA: TGCGCCAGCAGTCAAGGGGCACCGGGACTAGCGGAAAAAAGC. As protein: CASSQGAPGLAEKS. The whole CDR3 sequence reads CASSQGAPGLAEKSYTF.